This T cell receptor beta chain was sequenced during a study of cytomegalovirus exposure and HLA in healthy donors. On this clone: What it binds is not known.

Trimming took 1 base from V and 12 from J; bases not matched to a gene: 10. Germline-derived CDR1 and CDR2 are SGHDN and FVKESK. CDR3 length equals 15 residues. General study results and limits: Most of the TCR beta V segments (in an earlier analysis) were productive either about 87% or about 30% of the time. V- and J-gene trimming of TCR beta was linked (in a later analysis) to a missense DCLRE1C variant. Later on, an analysis tied approximately 15,000 TCR beta sequences to HLA alleles at 0.05 false discovery rate.

Regarding donors, all were healthy bone marrow donors. It was with 60 Vbeta and 13 Jbeta primers that the PCR ran. Assay used: immunoSEQ multiplex PCR; TCRdb lists only in-frame clones, some missing. Among 250,000 to 350,000 clones listed, around 66% were seen once. The chain has TRBV14 and TRBJ2-7; TRBD2 agrees at 12 bases. The sample comprised PBMCs. This receptor was taken from a female donor in good health and CMV-seronegative. The DNA for the CDR3 is TGTGCCAGCAGCCAAGGGGGCCTAGCGGGAGGGCCTCGGTACTTC. Translation gives CASSQGGLAGGPRYF.